This T cell receptor (beta chain) was retrieved from a study of cytomegalovirus exposure and HLA in healthy donors. Study-wide background: Researchers found that roughly 80% of over 350 genotyped donors fell within the Caucasian-associated ancestry cluster.

About this clone: Antigen specificity is unknown.

Study results and caveats: Generally TCR sequences proved uncommon, though certain public TCRs appeared in numerous donors. It was 164 TCR beta chains that were listed as cytomegalovirus-associated. Earlier findings revealed that most TCR beta V segments proved productive either about 87% or about 30% of the time.

Looked up from germline, CDR1 is SEHNR and CDR2 is FQNEAQ (reference sequence). V was shortened by 5 bases and J by 4 bases, with 8 bases between the two germline ends. CDR3 length: 12 residues. The PCR used 60 Vbeta and 13 Jbeta primers. Sequencing was performed with immunoSEQ multiplex PCR; in TCRdb, only in-frame clones are kept and a portion is missing. The table records 150,000 to 200,000 clones, roughly 79% of them present only once. J is TRBJ1-2 and V is TRBV7-9; D unclear. The sample was PBMCs. The sequence came from a man aged 30 to 45 in good health and CMV-seronegative. The CDR3 spells CASSPRGYGYTF. The CDR3 region has the DNA TGTGCCAGCAGCCCCCGCGGCTATGGCTACACCTTC.